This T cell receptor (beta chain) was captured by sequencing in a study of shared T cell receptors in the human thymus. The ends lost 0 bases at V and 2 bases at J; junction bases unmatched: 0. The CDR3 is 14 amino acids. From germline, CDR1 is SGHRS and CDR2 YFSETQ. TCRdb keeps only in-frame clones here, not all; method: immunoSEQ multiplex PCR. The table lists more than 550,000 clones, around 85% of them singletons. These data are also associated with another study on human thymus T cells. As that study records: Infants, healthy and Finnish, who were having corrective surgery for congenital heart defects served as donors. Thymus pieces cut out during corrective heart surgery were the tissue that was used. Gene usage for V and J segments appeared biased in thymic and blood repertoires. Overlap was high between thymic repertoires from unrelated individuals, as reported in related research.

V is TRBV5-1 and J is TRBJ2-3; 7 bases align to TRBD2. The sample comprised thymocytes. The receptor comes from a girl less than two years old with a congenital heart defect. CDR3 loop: CASSLGLATDTQYF. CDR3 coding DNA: TGCGCCAGCAGCTTGGGACTAGCCACAGATACGCAGTATTTT.